This is a list of T cell receptor beta chains from one sample in a study of blood T cell repertoires in COVID-19. Using immunoSEQ multiplex PCR, the repertoire was profiled, and TCRdb retains in-frame clones only, with some absent. The table has about 190,000 clones, roughly four fifths seen once. Source material: peripheral blood. The receptors were sampled from a woman in her thirties with acute or convalescent COVID-19. Both conserved end residues are part of each CDR3. The order of the fields is D gene, V gene, J gene, clone size, CDR3 length, CDR3 DNA, CDR3 protein. D genes are given only for firm matches. Clone size is not always given. Where it is, it says once, few, many or a class for expanded clones.

d_call: TRBD2
v_call: TRBV5-1
j_call: TRBJ2-3
clone_size: -
cdr3_length: 15
cdr3_nt: TGCGCCAGCAGCTTGACTAGCGGAAGCACAGATACGCAGTATTTT
cdr3_aa: CASSLTSGSTDTQYF

d_call: -
v_call: TRBV7-9
j_call: TRBJ2-5
clone_size: -
cdr3_length: 14
cdr3_nt: TGTGCCAGCAGCTTATATGAAAAGGGGGAGACCCAGTACTTC
cdr3_aa: CASSLYEKGETQYF

d_call: -
v_call: TRBV29-1
j_call: TRBJ1-2
clone_size: -
cdr3_length: 13
cdr3_nt: TGCAGCGTTGAAGAGAGGGGGAGGGATGGCTACACCTTC
cdr3_aa: CSVEERGRDGYTF

d_call: -
v_call: TRBV12-3/TRBV12-4
j_call: TRBJ1-3
clone_size: -
cdr3_length: 13
cdr3_nt: TGTGCCAGCAGTTTTAATAATGGAAACACCATATATTTT
cdr3_aa: CASSFNNGNTIYF

d_call: -
v_call: TRBV30
j_call: TRBJ2-1
clone_size: few
cdr3_length: 20
cdr3_nt: TGTGCCTGGAGTCCACGAGCGTCTACGTTCTCTCCTTCCTTGGTGGATGAGCAGTTCTTC
cdr3_aa: CAWSPRASTFSPSLVDEQFF

d_call: TRBD1
v_call: TRBV5-6
j_call: TRBJ1-2
clone_size: -
cdr3_length: 16
cdr3_nt: TGTGCCAGCAGCTTGAATGGTCGAGGGGGCTGGGATGGCTACACCTTC
cdr3_aa: CASSLNGRGGWDGYTF

d_call: -
v_call: TRBV27
j_call: TRBJ1-5
clone_size: once
cdr3_length: 16
cdr3_nt: TGTGCCAGCAGCCCTAGGGGGGGGAGGAGCAATCAGCCCCAGCATTTT
cdr3_aa: CASSPRGGRSNQPQHF

d_call: -
v_call: TRBV6-2/TRBV6-3
j_call: TRBJ2-7
clone_size: -
cdr3_length: 17
cdr3_nt: TGTGCCAGCACCCCGCGGGGCCAAATTGGGCTTCGCATCGAGCAGTACTTC
cdr3_aa: CASTPRGQIGLRIEQYF

d_call: -
v_call: TRBV28
j_call: TRBJ1-6
clone_size: -
cdr3_length: 15
cdr3_nt: TGTGCCAGCAGTACACGGACGGAAGGGGATTCACCCCTCCACTTT
cdr3_aa: CASSTRTEGDSPLHF

d_call: -
v_call: TRBV5-1
j_call: TRBJ2-7
clone_size: -
cdr3_length: 17
cdr3_nt: TGCGCCAGCAGCCCGGAGGCCGGGACTTCCTGGCAAAACGAGCAGTACTTC
cdr3_aa: CASSPEAGTSWQNEQYF

d_call: -
v_call: TRBV11-2
j_call: TRBJ2-7
clone_size: once
cdr3_length: 13
cdr3_nt: TGTGCCAGCAGCTTAGGCGGCTCCTACGAGCAGTACTTC
cdr3_aa: CASSLGGSYEQYF

d_call: TRBD1
v_call: TRBV28
j_call: TRBJ1-2
clone_size: -
cdr3_length: 13
cdr3_nt: TGTGCCAGCGGCTGGACAGGGGGGAGAGGCTACACCTTC
cdr3_aa: CASGWTGGRGYTF

d_call: TRBD1
v_call: TRBV6-5
j_call: TRBJ1-2
clone_size: -
cdr3_length: 13
cdr3_nt: TGTGCCAGCAGACCACAGGGGATCGATGGCTACACCTTC
cdr3_aa: CASRPQGIDGYTF

d_call: -
v_call: TRBV5-4
j_call: TRBJ1-5
clone_size: once
cdr3_length: 14
cdr3_nt: TGTGCCAGCAGCTCCTGGGACACCAATCAGCCCCAGCATTTT
cdr3_aa: CASSSWDTNQPQHF

d_call: -
v_call: TRBV4-2
j_call: TRBJ1-5
clone_size: -
cdr3_length: 14
cdr3_nt: TGTGCCAGCAGCCAAGATCCGTATAATCAGCCCCAGCATTTT
cdr3_aa: CASSQDPYNQPQHF

d_call: TRBD1
v_call: TRBV7-9
j_call: TRBJ2-7
clone_size: few
cdr3_length: 16
cdr3_nt: TGTGCCAGCAGCCCAGACAGGGATTTCATCTCCTACGAGCAGTACTTC
cdr3_aa: CASSPDRDFISYEQYF

d_call: TRBD1
v_call: TRBV2
j_call: TRBJ1-6
clone_size: few
cdr3_length: 14
cdr3_nt: TGTGCCAGCAGCCCGGGACAGTATAATTCACCCCTCCACTTT
cdr3_aa: CASSPGQYNSPLHF

d_call: TRBD1
v_call: TRBV25-1
j_call: TRBJ1-2
clone_size: once
cdr3_length: 15
cdr3_nt: TGTGCCAGCAGTGAAAGACAGGGGGGAGGGGATGGCTACACCTTC
cdr3_aa: CASSERQGGGDGYTF

d_call: TRBD1
v_call: TRBV4-2
j_call: TRBJ1-4
clone_size: -
cdr3_length: 17
cdr3_nt: TGTGCCAGCAGCCAAGATCGACGGGGGACAGCGTATGGAAAACTGTTTTTT
cdr3_aa: CASSQDRRGTAYGKLFF

d_call: -
v_call: TRBV27
j_call: TRBJ1-2
clone_size: -
cdr3_length: 13
cdr3_nt: TGTGCCAGCGCGTCACAGGGATTCTATGGCTACACCTTC
cdr3_aa: CASASQGFYGYTF

d_call: TRBD2
v_call: TRBV19
j_call: TRBJ2-1
clone_size: -
cdr3_length: 15
cdr3_nt: TGTGCCAGTCAACTAGCGGGAAGTCTCTACAATGAGCAGTTCTTC
cdr3_aa: CASQLAGSLYNEQFF

d_call: -
v_call: TRBV4-1
j_call: TRBJ2-7
clone_size: few
cdr3_length: 17
cdr3_nt: TGCGCCAGCAGCCATCGTGGGCCACCCTTGGGTGCCTACGAGCAGTACTTC
cdr3_aa: CASSHRGPPLGAYEQYF

d_call: TRBD1
v_call: TRBV6-5
j_call: TRBJ2-1
clone_size: -
cdr3_length: 15
cdr3_nt: TGTGCCGGCCGAAACCGGGACAGGGTAAGCAATGAGCAGTTCTTC
cdr3_aa: CAGRNRDRVSNEQFF

d_call: TRBD1
v_call: TRBV19
j_call: TRBJ2-5
clone_size: -
cdr3_length: 20
cdr3_nt: TGTGCCAGTAGTACCCTTACTTGGACAGGGGAAGGTCCCCAACAATCGACCCAGTACTTC
cdr3_aa: CASSTLTWTGEGPQQSTQYF

d_call: TRBD1
v_call: TRBV13
j_call: TRBJ1-2
clone_size: -
cdr3_length: 16
cdr3_nt: TGTGCCAGCAGCGCATCCACCTACAGGGGTCCTTATGGCTACACCTTC
cdr3_aa: CASSASTYRGPYGYTF

d_call: TRBD1
v_call: TRBV6-6
j_call: TRBJ1-5
clone_size: few
cdr3_length: 17
cdr3_nt: TGTGCCACCAATCGACAGGGGCTCCGGTATAGCAATCAGCCCCAGCATTTT
cdr3_aa: CATNRQGLRYSNQPQHF

d_call: -
v_call: TRBV5-6
j_call: TRBJ2-2
clone_size: few
cdr3_length: 17
cdr3_nt: TGTGCCAGCAGCTCGCTGAAAGACAGGTCTAACACCGGGGAGCTGTTTTTT
cdr3_aa: CASSSLKDRSNTGELFF

d_call: TRBD1
v_call: TRBV7-9
j_call: TRBJ2-7
clone_size: once
cdr3_length: 15
cdr3_nt: TGTGCCAGCAGTCATGGACAGGGGGGGCGGCACGAGCAGTACTTC
cdr3_aa: CASSHGQGGRHEQYF